This T cell receptor beta chain was observed in a study of sequential checkpoint blockade in melanoma. Looking at the study overall: Randomization was 1:1 between first-line nivolumab→ipilimumab and ipilimumab→nivolumab. Maintenance nivolumab came after either treatment sequence.

Treatment: randomized to nivolumab then ipilimumab (arm A) or the reverse (arm B). From thawed PBMCs, live CD3+CD8+ cells negative for CD19 and CD56 were sorted. This clone was observed once. The length of the CDR3 is 12 residues. V was pared by 7 bases and J by 4 bases, with 10 bases between. Per the germline V gene, CDR1 is LNHDA and CDR2 is SQIVND (reference sequence). TCRdb's copy holds only in-frame clones and misses some; the assay was immunoSEQ multiplex PCR. Among 20,000 or so clones listed, 73% were seen once. The TCR was taken from a human donor with melanoma. Sequencing used CD8+ T cells sorted from blood (inferred from file names), obtained from a patient given nivolumab and ipilimumab in sequence. This sequence joins TRBV19 and TRBJ1-1; TRBD1 is a possible D gene (5 bases). The CDR3 DNA reads as TGTGCCAGTAAACGGGGGTCCACTGAAGCTTTCTTT. Encoded protein: CASKRGSTEAFF.